One TCR beta chain is described in this entry. Its antigen is as yet unknown. The data are from a study of OX40 agonist ivuxolimab in advanced cancers. Study-wide background: Patients were dosed intravenously with ivuxolimab at 0.01 to 10 mg/kg every 2 weeks. Partial responses were seen in three patients, one with hepatocellular carcinoma and two with cutaneous melanoma. Study findings and constraints: At 0.1 to 3.0 mg/kg, clonal expansion of CD4+ and CD8+ blood T cells had occurred by week 6. Expanded clones tended on average to be more numerous among CD8+ T cells than CD4+.

CDR1 and CDR2 (germline): SNHLY, FYNNEI. V lost 2 bases and J lost 6, with 14 bases in between. The CDR3 runs 14 residues. Generated by immunoSEQ multiplex PCR, the TCRdb table keeps only in-frame clones and is missing some. The sample yields about 25,000 clones, 75% to 85% seen once. This clonotype originated in an adult with an advanced solid tumor such as melanoma, head and neck, liver or kidney cancer. The sample was CD4+ or CD8+ T cells sorted from blood, taken in a trial of the OX40 agonist ivuxolimab. The V gene is TRBV2, the J gene TRBJ2-7; TRBD2 might be the D (6 bases). CDR3: CASSERGVTVEQYF. The CDR3 bases are TGTGCCAGCAGTGAACGCGGGGTAACGGTCGAGCAGTACTTC.